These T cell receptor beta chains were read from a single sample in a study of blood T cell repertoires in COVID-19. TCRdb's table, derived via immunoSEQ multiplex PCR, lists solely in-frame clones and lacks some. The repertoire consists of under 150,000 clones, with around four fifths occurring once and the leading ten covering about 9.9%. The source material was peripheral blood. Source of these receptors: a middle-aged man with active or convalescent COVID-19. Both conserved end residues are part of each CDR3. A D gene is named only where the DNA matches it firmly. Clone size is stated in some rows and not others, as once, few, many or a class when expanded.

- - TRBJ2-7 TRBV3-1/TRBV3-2 TGTGCCAGCAGCCACCCGTGGGGGCAGGGCGAGCAGTACTTC CASSHPWGQGEQYF
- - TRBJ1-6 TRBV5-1 TGCGCCAGCAGCCGGACAGAGAGCTCCTATAATTCACCCCTCCACTTT CASSRTESSYNSPLHF
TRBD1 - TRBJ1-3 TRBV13 TGTGCCAGCAGCTTCGCCGGGACAGGGACGGGAAACACCATATATTTT CASSFAGTGTGNTIYF
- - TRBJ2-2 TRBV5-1 TGCGCCAGCAGCTTAAGCGGCGGGGAGCTGTTTTTT CASSLSGGELFF
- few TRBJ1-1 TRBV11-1 TGTGCCAGCAGCCTCAACTCGAACACTGAAGCTTTCTTT CASSLNSNTEAFF
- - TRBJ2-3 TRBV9 TGTGCCAGCAGCGCTCCGCGGGGACCCACAGATACGCAGTATTTT CASSAPRGPTDTQYF
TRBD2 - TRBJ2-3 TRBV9 TGTGCCAGCAGCGTAGGACTCAGCGGGGGGGCTTCCACAGATACGCAGTATTTT CASSVGLSGGASTDTQYF
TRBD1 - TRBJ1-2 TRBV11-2 TGTGCCAGCAGCCCCGACAGGGACGGCTATGGCTACACCTTC CASSPDRDGYGYTF
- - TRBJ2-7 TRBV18 TGTGCCAGCTCACCCCAGGGGCAACAGCAGTACTTC CASSPQGQQQYF
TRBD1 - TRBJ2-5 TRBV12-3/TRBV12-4 TGTGCCAGCAGTTTGGACAGGGTGGAGACCCAGTACTTC CASSLDRVETQYF
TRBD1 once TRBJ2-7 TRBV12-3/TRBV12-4 TGTGCCAGCAGTTCTGCCACAGGGGGCGTGCAGTACTTC CASSSATGGVQYF